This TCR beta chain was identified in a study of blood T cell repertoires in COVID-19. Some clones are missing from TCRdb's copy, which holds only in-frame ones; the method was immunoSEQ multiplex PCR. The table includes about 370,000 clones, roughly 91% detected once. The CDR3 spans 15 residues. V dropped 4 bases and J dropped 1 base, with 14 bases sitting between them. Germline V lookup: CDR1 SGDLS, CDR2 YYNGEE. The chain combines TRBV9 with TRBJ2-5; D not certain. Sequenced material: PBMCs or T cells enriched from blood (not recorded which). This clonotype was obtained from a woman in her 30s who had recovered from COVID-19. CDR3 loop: CASSSLGVSQETQYF. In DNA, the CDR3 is TGTGCCAGCAGCTCCCTAGGAGTTAGCCAAGAGACCCAGTACTTC.